The 20 T cell receptor beta chains listed next were all sequenced from one sample in a study of tumor-infiltrating lymphocytes in primary liver carcinoma. The blood RNA (from unsorted whole blood) was obtained, and germline DNA was also extracted. Researchers generated TCR beta cDNA from about 530 ng of total RNA, relying on a constant-region primer. ARM-PCR, slightly modified, supplied the TCR beta libraries through three nested multiplex PCR rounds. The two initial PCR rounds, around 10 cycles each, used TRBV1-TRBV30 forward and C-beta reverse primers. TCRdb processed the multiplex PCR reads anew with MiXCR; each CDR3 protein has one entry. The sample lists around 330,000 distinct CDR3 sequences, 65% occurring once. Sequencing was carried out using peripheral blood. Receptors originate from a man between 35 and 55 years old with primary liver carcinoma and hepatitis B virus infection.

The CDR3 loop is CASSQRQLQETQYF. The CDR3 DNA reads as TGTGCCAGCAGCCAGAGACAGCTCCAAGAGACCCAGTACTTC. The rearrangement links TRBV28 to TRBJ2-5; tentative D call: TRBD1 (5 bases). This CDR3 comprises 14 residues. Germline V gene data show CDR1 as MDHEN and CDR2 as SYDVKM. The germline V and J ends were trimmed by 6 bases and 1 base, with 12 bases remaining between them.

With respect to this clonotype: It may be a read error: a sequence one base away is much more abundant. The V gene is TRBV6-5, the J gene TRBJ2-2; TRBD1 or TRBD2 may be the D gene (6 bases each). Looked up from germline, CDR1 is MNHEY and CDR2 is SVGAGI. CDR3 size: 13 residues. The CDR3 region has the DNA TGTGTCAGCAGTTACGGGGGCAGCGGGGAGCTGTTTTTT. This codes for CVSSYGGSGELFF.

This clonotype was picked up one time. One junction end does not reproduce the germline sequence, and a read error may be involved. The chain links TRBV11-2 to TRBJ2-1; D is undetermined. The CDR3 is made up of 15 amino acids. The germline V gene has CDR1 SGHAT and CDR2 FQNNGV. The CDR3 is CASSPATGENNEQLF. The CDR3 region has the DNA TGTGCCAGCAGCCCAGCGACGGGCGAAAACAATGAGCAGTTGTTC. The whole variable domain, remainder taken from reference TRBV11-2 and TRBJ2-1, is EAGVAQSPRYKIIEKRQSVAFWCNPISGHATLYWYQQILGQGPKLLIQFQNNGVVDDSQLPKDRFSAERLKGVDSTLKIQPAKLEDSAVYLCASSPATGENNEQLFGPGTRLTVL.

This clonotype has only one observation. The genes are TRBV12-3 or TRBV12-4 and TRBJ1-2; D gene ambiguous. Trimming stripped 6 bases from V and 8 bases from J, with 16 bases between. The CDR3 is 13 amino acids. The CDR3 loop is CASSYGQRRGYTF. The CDR3 DNA sequence: TGTGCCAGCAGCTACGGCCAGCGACGGGGCTACACCTTC.

Comments on this clonotype: A much larger clone is a single base away; this may be a read error. The CDR3 loop reads CSAMGQGAGGNTIHF. The CDR3 DNA is TGCAGCGCCATGGGACAGGGGGCAGGTGGAAACACCATACATTTT. The chain uses TRBV29-1 and TRBJ1-3, with 12 bases lining up with TRBD1. Germline assignment: CDR1 SQVTM and CDR2 ANQGSEA. The CDR3 has 15 residues.

The chain combines TRBV4-1 with TRBJ2-6; tentatively, D is TRBD2 (5 bases). V lost 6 bases, J lost 1 base, and 19 bases lay in between. Germline V CDR1 and CDR2: MGHRA, YSYEKL. This CDR3 has 18 amino acids. CDR3: CASSRGILVLSGANVLTF. The CDR3 DNA is TGCGCCAGCAGTCGAGGGATCCTCGTACTGTCTGGGGCCAACGTCCTGACTTTC.

This chain links TRBV10-3 with TRBJ1-2, with D possibly being TRBD1 (6 bases). CDR3 size: 15 residues. Trimming pared 6 bases from V and 3 bases from J, leaving 17 bases between. Germline assignment: CDR1 ENHRY and CDR2 SYGVKD. CDR3 sequence: CAISPGHGSDYGYTF. The CDR3 DNA reads as TGTGCCATCAGCCCGGGACATGGGAGTGACTATGGCTACACCTTC.

This clonotype was observed at least ten times. The chain recombines TRBV11-2 with TRBJ1-1; D is ambiguous. The CDR3 is made up of 14 amino acids. The V gene's germline CDR1 is SGHAT and CDR2 FQNNGV. The V gene lost 0 bases and the J gene lost 4 bases, with 9 bases spanning the gap. The CDR3, as DNA: TGTGCCAGCAGCTTAGATGTACCAGGCACTGAAGCTTTCTTT. It translates to CASSLDVPGTEAFF.

The J gene is TRBJ1-4, the V gene TRBV7-9; no clear D gene. CDR1 SEHNR and CDR2 FQNEAQ come from the germline V gene (reference sequence). The V gene lost 4 bases and the J gene lost 6 bases, with 15 bases spanning the gap. The CDR3 contains 15 residues. The CDR3 is CASSSGSYADEKLFF. Written as DNA, the CDR3 is TGTGCCAGCAGCTCGGGATCTTACGCGGATGAAAAACTGTTTTTT.

The CDR3 DNA is TGTGCCAGCAGTACAGACTCAGGCAATCAGCCCCAGCATTTT. It specifies CASSTDSGNQPQHF. The rearrangement links TRBV2 to TRBJ1-5; no clear D. The V end lost 5 bases, the J end lost 2 bases, and 10 bases lay between the germline ends. CDR3 length: 14 amino acids. Germline V gives CDR1 SNHLY, CDR2 FYNNEI.

Concerning this clonotype itself: Given a much more abundant clone one base away, this may be a read error. The chain employs TRBV4-1 and TRBJ1-1; D gene ambiguous. Germline CDR1 and CDR2: MGHRA and YSYEKL. The CDR3 covers 14 residues. The CDR3 sequence: CASSQGQSYTDAFF. The CDR3 nucleotides are TGCGCCAGCAGCCAAGGGCAGAGTTACACTGATGCTTTCTTT.

Note on this clonotype: The junction and the germline gene differ at one end; a read error may be behind it. V is TRBV11-1 and J is TRBJ2-4; 13 nucleotides line up with TRBD2. The CDR3 totals 17 residues. CDR1 is SGHAT, CDR2 FQDESV, per germline (reference sequence). The CDR3 is CASSFHGTSGTKNIQYF. CDR3 sequence (DNA): TGTGCCAGCAGCTTTCACGGGACTAGCGGGACCAAGAACATTCAGTATTTC.

The rearrangement links TRBV29-1 to TRBJ2-7; TRBD2 agrees at 10 bases. The V gene's germline CDR1 is SQVTM and CDR2 ANQGSEA. J gave up 10 bases and V 4 bases, and 10 bases lay outside the gene matches. CDR3 length equals 13 residues. Written as DNA, the CDR3 is TGCAGCGTTGGTGGACTAGCGGTAGTGCAACAGTACTTC. As protein: CSVGGLAVVQQYF.

On this clonotype: Since a much larger clone is just one base distant, this may be a read error. V gene TRBV6-1 combines with J gene TRBJ1-5, with no clear D. CDR1 and CDR2 from the germline V gene are MNHNS and SASEGT. This CDR3 is 15 amino acids long. The CDR3 bases are TGTGCCAGCAGTGTTTTTTGGGGTCCCAATGAGCCCCAGCATTTT. It encodes CASSVFWGPNEPQHF.

This rearrangement joins TRBV5-1 to TRBJ1-1; D perhaps matches TRBD1 (6 bases). The CDR3 loop spans 15 amino acids. CDR1 is SGHRS and CDR2 is YFSETQ in the germline V gene. The V end was cut by 4 bases, the J end by 7 bases, with 20 bases between. The CDR3 protein is CASSPLGAPGIEAFF. The CDR3 DNA reads TGCGCCAGCAGCCCCCTGGGGGCCCCTGGCATTGAAGCTTTCTTT.

Of note for this clonotype: A much more abundant neighbour one base away suggests this may be a read error. This chain uses TRBV12-3 or TRBV12-4 with TRBJ2-7, with 11 bases fitting TRBD2. The CDR3 covers 14 residues. The CDR3 DNA is TGTGCCAGCAGCCAACTAGCGGGAGCTCGCGAGCAGTGCTTC. The encoded protein is CASSQLAGAREQCF.

Details on this clonotype: A single base separates this from a much larger clone, so it may be a read error. The chain employs TRBV5-5 and TRBJ1-2, with 9 bases identical to TRBD1. Germline lookup yields CDR1 SGHKS and CDR2 YYEKEE (reference sequence). The CDR3 extends over 17 amino acids. Unmatched junction bases numbered 15, after V lost 5 bases and J lost 4 bases. The CDR3 DNA follows: TGTGCCAGCAGGGCCCGGGACAGGGTAACCGCCGCCTATGGCTACACCTTC. It yields the protein CASRARDRVTAAYGYTF.

On this clonotype: A much larger clone lies one base from this, so it may be a read error. This chain joins TRBV6-1 and TRBJ1-5; the D gene is possibly TRBD1 (5 bases). The V gene's germline CDR1 is MNHNS and CDR2 SASEGT. This CDR3 contains 13 residues. Here the CDR3 reads CASSAGGNQSQHF. CDR3 coding DNA: TGTGCCAGCAGTGCGGGGGGGAATCAGTCCCAGCATTTT.

The genes are TRBV11-2 and TRBJ2-1; D gene ambiguous. The ends were cut back, 1 base at V and 2 bases at J, with 9 bases in the middle. This CDR3 is built from 15 residues. CDR1 is SGHAT, CDR2 FQNNGV, per germline. CDR3 in DNA: TGTGCCAGCAGCTTAGCAGGTAGTCCCTACAATGAGCAGTTCTTC. Translation: CASSLAGSPYNEQFF.

Comments on this clonotype: This may be a read error, as it is one base from a much larger clone. The chain uses TRBV6-1 and TRBJ2-1; 9 bases fit TRBD1. V lost 2 bases and J lost 12; bases outside the gene matches: 14. The germline V gene encodes CDR1 MNHNS and CDR2 SASEGT. The CDR3 is 16 residues long. CDR3 loop: CASSERDRAILTLQFF. CDR3 bases: TGTGCCAGCAGTGAAAGGGACAGGGCTATTTTAACCCTGCAGTTCTTC.